Given below is one T cell receptor beta chain in context. This clone has a single count. Its antigen is still unknown. Nothing much larger sits one base from this clone, and base qualities are not available. Patients with autoimmune disease history or receiving systemic immunosuppression were excluded from the trial. In every dose cohort, peripheral blood was drawn for TCR sequencing at baseline, cycle 4 day 1, and cycle 7 day 1. The samples were drawn from a first-in-human, open-label, multicenter phase I dose-escalation trial of ivuxolimab. Adults with locally advanced or metastatic melanoma, renal cell, hepatocellular, or head and neck squamous cell carcinoma were enrolled in the trial. CD4+ and CD8+ T cells were sorted separately from peripheral blood before TCR sequencing. Genomic DNA was extracted from sorted cells for sequencing of the TCRbeta CDR3 region. The immunoSEQ Assay was used for sequencing of TCRbeta CDR3 regions. The table was pulled from immuneACCESS by TCRdb, which kept in-frame rearrangements only. Such tables lose some clones; where checked, under half of the loss comes from unresolved V genes, and the rest has no known cause. The table for this sample lists some 110,000 clones; approximately 90% of them were counted only once. About 0.5% of the sample is taken by the ten largest.

This sample was taken from a study of OX40 agonist ivuxolimab in advanced cancers. Turning to the overall study: Ivuxolimab was a fully human IgG2 agonistic monoclonal antibody targeting the costimulatory receptor OX40 (CD134). The paper reports the monotherapy dose-escalation portion (N of about 47 patients) of the phase I ivuxolimab trial. The dose-escalation cohort was 82.7% male with a mean age of about 58 years, ranging from roughly 23 to 90. Peripheral TCRbeta sequencing was intended to test whether TCR sequence diversity was altered and clonal T-cell expansion was caused by ivuxolimab. Intravenous ivuxolimab was administered to patients every 2 weeks at six dose levels: 0.01, 0.1, 0.3, 1.5, 3 and 10 mg/kg. Among the 52 dose-escalation patients, some 20 had hepatocellular carcinoma, roughly 15 melanoma, 9 renal cell carcinoma and 9 head and neck cancer. Prior anti-PD-1, anti-PD-L1 or anti-CTLA-4 therapy was permitted, and checkpoint inhibitors had been received by less than 45% of dose-escalation patients. Three dose-escalation patients achieved partial responses, one with hepatocellular carcinoma and two with cutaneous melanoma.

The study at large found these results: Low levels of normalized T-cell clonal expansion were also shown by some nonresponding patients. Which antigens the clonally expanded peripheral T cells were specific for was not determined. At doses of 0.1 to 3.0 mg/kg, clonal expansion of both CD4+ and CD8+ blood T cells was observed from baseline to week 6. In the 0.1-3.0 mg/kg groups, partial responders had among the lowest normalized peripheral clonal expansion, particularly in CD8+ T cells. After ivuxolimab, expanded clones were on average more numerous among CD8+ T cells than among CD4+ T cells.

V loses 5 bases of germline sequence and J loses 2 bases, and the interval between the two ends is 14 bases. In the germline V gene, CDR1 corresponds to SQVTM and CDR2 to ANQGSEA. Including the terminal cysteine and phenylalanine, the CDR3 comprises 14 residues. Just CDR3 DNA is preserved here, 42 bases in frame from base 1. The chain links TRBV29-1 with TRBJ2-3, with the D gene uncertain. Source: CD4+ or CD8+ T cells sorted from blood, taken in a trial of the OX40 agonist ivuxolimab. This receptor was obtained from an adult with an advanced solid tumor such as melanoma, head and neck, liver or kidney cancer. The DNA sequence is TGCAGCGTTTCGGCGGCCCCTTTCACAGATACGCAGTATTTT. This sequence encodes CSVSAAPFTDTQYF.